The entry below describes one TCR beta chain. The sample originates from a study of control samples from healthy donors and cancer patients. The table came from immunoSEQ multiplex PCR; TCRdb's copy has only in-frame clones and leaves some out. Of about 84,000 clones listed, about 79% are singletons. This CDR3 contains 14 residues. V was pared by 4 bases and J by 3 bases, with 4 bases of the junction left unmatched. CDR1 is SNHLY and CDR2 is FYNNEI in the germline V gene. Sequencing was done on a sample of PBMCs. J is TRBJ2-7 and V is TRBV2, with 9 bases lining up with TRBD1. The receptor was isolated from a man aged 60 to 69 with head and neck cancer. Here the CDR3 reads CASSAGTGFYEQYF. The DNA of the CDR3 is TGTGCCAGCAGTGCCGGGACAGGGTTCTACGAGCAGTACTTC.